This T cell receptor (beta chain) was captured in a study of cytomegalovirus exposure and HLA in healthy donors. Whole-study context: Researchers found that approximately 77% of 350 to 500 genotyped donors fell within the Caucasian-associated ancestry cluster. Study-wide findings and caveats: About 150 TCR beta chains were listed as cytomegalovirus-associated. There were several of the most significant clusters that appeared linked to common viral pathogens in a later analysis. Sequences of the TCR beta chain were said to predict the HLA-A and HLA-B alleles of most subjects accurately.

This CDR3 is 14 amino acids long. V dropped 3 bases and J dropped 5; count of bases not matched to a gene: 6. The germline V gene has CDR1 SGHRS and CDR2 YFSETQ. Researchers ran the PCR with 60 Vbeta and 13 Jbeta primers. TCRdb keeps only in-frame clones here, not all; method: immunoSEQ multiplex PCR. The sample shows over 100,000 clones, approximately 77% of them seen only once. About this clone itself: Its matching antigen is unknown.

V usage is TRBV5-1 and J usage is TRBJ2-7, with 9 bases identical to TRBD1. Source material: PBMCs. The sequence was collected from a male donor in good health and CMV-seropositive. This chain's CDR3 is CASSWGQGSDEQYF. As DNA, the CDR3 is TGCGCCAGCAGCTGGGGACAGGGCAGCGACGAGCAGTACTTC.